Listed below are T cell receptor beta chains from one sample, sequenced in a study of T cells in Graves' hyperthyroidism and ophthalmopathy. One entry per CDR3 protein results from TCRdb running MiXCR on the multiplex PCR reads. The table lists around 280,000 distinct CDR3 sequences, less than 15% of them singletons. Sequencing was performed on blood. The source of these receptors is a woman under 40 with Graves' hyperthyroidism that later progressed to Graves' ophthalmopathy. Each CDR3 is given with its conserved first and last residue. D genes are given only for firm matches. Clone size is given for some rows only: seen once, a few or many times, or a class if the clone is expanded.

TRBV28	TRBJ2-1	many	TRBD2	CASTDEWGTSGRPNFWEQFF	TGTGCCAGCACTGACGAATGGGGGACTAGCGGGAGGCCTAACTTCTGGGAGCAGTTCTTC
TRBV19	TRBJ1-1	NA	TRBD1	CASTLLSVTGGELGTEAFF	TGTGCCAGTACCCTTCTCAGTGTGACAGGGGGCGAATTGGGAACTGAAGCTTTCTTT
TRBV14	TRBJ2-7	many	TRBD2	CASSFKTSGRAYEQYF	TGTGCCAGCAGCTTCAAGACTAGCGGGAGGGCCTACGAGCAGTACTTC
TRBV2	TRBJ2-1	many	TRBD2	CASSERASGFGEQFF	TGTGCCAGCAGTGAAAGGGCTAGCGGGTTCGGTGAGCAGTTCTTC
TRBV7-8	TRBJ1-2	many	NA	CASSLGAGYTF	TGTGCCAGCAGCTTAGGAGCAGGCTACACCTTC
TRBV12-3/TRBV12-4	TRBJ2-1	few	NA	CASSFISYEQFF	TGTGCCAGCAGTTTCATTTCCTATGAGCAGTTCTTC
TRBV19	TRBJ1-5	few	NA	CASSISTVYWPQHF	TGTGCCAGTAGTATCTCGACGGTGTATTGGCCCCAGCATTTT
TRBV30	TRBJ2-5	many	NA	CAWSVLETQYF	TGTGCCTGGAGTGTACTAGAGACCCAGTACTTC
TRBV18	TRBJ1-2	many	NA	CASSPAQGRGSDGYTF	TGTGCCAGCTCACCAGCCCAGGGGCGTGGTAGTGATGGCTACACCTTC
TRBV12-3/TRBV12-4	TRBJ1-5	many	TRBD1	CASSRTGGGFNQPQHF	TGTGCCAGCAGCCGCACAGGGGGAGGCTTCAATCAGCCCCAGCATTTT
TRBV9	TRBJ2-7	NA	TRBD1	CASSAAPTGGSYEQYF	TGTGCCAGCAGCGCGGCCCCGACAGGGGGATCCTACGAGCAGTACTTC
TRBV20-1	TRBJ2-1	many	NA	CSAIILRAGKDNEQFF	TGCAGTGCCATAATCCTAAGGGCGGGCAAGGACAATGAGCAGTTCTTC
TRBV5-1	TRBJ2-3	many	NA	CASSQGSGDTQYF	TGCGCCAGCAGCCAGGGGTCGGGAGATACGCAGTATTTT
TRBV20-1	TRBJ1-3	many	NA	CSAKGGGEEPSNTIYF	TGCAGTGCTAAGGGTGGAGGTGAGGAGCCCAGCAACACCATATATTTT
TRBV9	TRBJ2-5	few	TRBD2	CASSVAPSGKETQYF	TGTGCCAGCAGCGTAGCCCCTAGCGGGAAGGAGACCCAGTACTTC
TRBV5-1	TRBJ1-4	NA	NA	CASSLAGQYNEKLFF	TGCGCCAGCAGCTTGGCAGGACAGTATAATGAAAAACTGTTTTTT
TRBV20-1	TRBJ1-1	many	NA	CSAQIPNTEAFF	TGCAGTGCCCAGATCCCAAACACTGAAGCTTTCTTT
TRBV29-1	TRBJ2-7	few	NA	CSVESGYSYEQYF	TGCAGCGTTGAATCGGGGTACTCCTACGAGCAGTACTTC
TRBV11-2	TRBJ1-3	few	NA	CASSAQTSGNTIYF	TGTGCCAGCAGCGCACAGACGTCGGGAAACACCATATATTTT
TRBV6-1	TRBJ2-2	NA	TRBD2	CASTMGLAGVTGELFF	TGTGCCAGCACTATGGGACTAGCGGGAGTCACCGGGGAGCTGTTTTTT
TRBV12-3/TRBV12-4	TRBJ1-1	NA	NA	CASTTTGINTEAFF	TGTGCCAGCACTACAACAGGGATAAACACTGAAGCTTTCTTT
TRBV28	TRBJ2-3	many	TRBD1	CASIPRAGGTTDTQYF	TGTGCCAGCATCCCCCGGGCAGGGGGCACCACAGATACGCAGTATTTT
TRBV5-4	TRBJ1-2	NA	NA	CASSSVSEGYTF	TGTGCCAGCAGTTCAGTTTCTGAAGGCTACACCTTC
TRBV7-9	TRBJ1-1	NA	TRBD1	CASSRSGTGRYAGAFF	TGTGCCAGCAGCCGCTCCGGGACAGGGCGTTACGCTGGAGCTTTCTTT
TRBV15	TRBJ1-1	few	NA	CATSRTTGNTEAFF	TGTGCCACCAGCAGGACGACAGGGAACACTGAAGCTTTCTTT
TRBV9	TRBJ2-3	NA	TRBD2	CASSVTSGRTDTQYF	TGTGCCAGCAGCGTGACTAGCGGGAGAACAGATACGCAGTATTTT
TRBV7-9	TRBJ1-2	NA	NA	CASSAPGQGHGYTF	TGTGCCAGCAGCGCACCGGGACAAGGCCATGGCTACACCTTC
TRBV20-1	TRBJ2-7	many	TRBD2	CSARTSGSFEQYF	TGCAGTGCAAGGACTAGCGGGAGCTTCGAGCAGTACTTC
TRBV29-1	TRBJ2-5	many	NA	CSAMGLSERKTQYF	TGCAGCGCCATGGGACTTAGCGAGAGGAAGACCCAGTACTTC
TRBV24-1	TRBJ2-2	many	NA	CATGSSRYTGELFF	TGTGCCACCGGTTCATCCAGATACACCGGGGAGCTGTTTTTT
TRBV3-1	TRBJ2-1	many	TRBD2	CASSQVVSGRGVDEQFF	TGTGCCAGCAGCCAAGTTGTTAGCGGGAGGGGCGTCGATGAGCAGTTCTTC
TRBV12-3/TRBV12-4	TRBJ1-6	many	TRBD1	CASCPTGGNSPLHF	TGTGCCAGCTGTCCGACAGGGGGTAATTCACCCCTCCACTTT
TRBV9	TRBJ1-2	many	NA	CASSVKQGGTGYTF	TGTGCCAGCAGCGTGAAACAGGGAGGTACCGGCTACACCTTC
TRBV30	TRBJ2-3	many	NA	CAWSVPQPDTQYF	TGTGCCTGGAGTGTACCTCAACCAGATACGCAGTATTTT
TRBV6-1	TRBJ1-6	few	TRBD1	CASSQVTGGDNSPLHF	TGTGCCAGCAGCCAAGTGACAGGGGGAGATAATTCACCCCTCCACTTT
TRBV6-1	TRBJ2-7	few	NA	CASLPNPTSYEQYF	TGTGCCAGTCTACCGAACCCGACCTCCTACGAGCAGTACTTC
TRBV15	TRBJ1-6	NA	NA	CATSRGQGNSPLHF	TGTGCCACCAGCAGAGGCCAGGGTAATTCACCCCTCCACTTT
TRBV11-2	TRBJ2-5	many	TRBD2	CATRGGANKETQYF	TGTGCCACCCGGGGGGGAGCGAATAAAGAGACCCAGTACTTC
TRBV30	TRBJ2-1	many	NA	CAWSPPQDGSYNEQFF	TGTGCCTGGAGCCCCCCGCAAGACGGCTCCTACAATGAGCAGTTCTTC
TRBV7-9	TRBJ2-7	NA	NA	CASSLASGRWEQYF	TGTGCCAGCAGCTTAGCTAGCGGACGCTGGGAGCAGTACTTC
TRBV28	TRBJ1-2	many	NA	CASTVQGFDGYTF	TGTGCCAGCACGGTGCAGGGGTTTGATGGCTACACCTTC
TRBV10-3	TRBJ2-1	many	NA	CAIKERSRDEQFF	TGTGCCATCAAAGAGCGGTCCCGGGATGAGCAGTTCTTC
TRBV12-3/TRBV12-4	TRBJ1-5	many	NA	CASSLEGRNQPQHF	TGTGCCAGCAGTTTAGAGGGCAGAAATCAGCCCCAGCATTTT
TRBV19	TRBJ2-1	NA	NA	CASSFPPSSGPDNEQFF	TGTGCCAGTAGTTTCCCTCCAAGTAGCGGTCCGGACAATGAGCAGTTCTTC
TRBV30	TRBJ2-3	many	NA	CAWRLGTDTQYF	TGTGCCTGGAGGTTGGGGACAGATACGCAGTATTTT
TRBV20-1	TRBJ1-2	NA	NA	CSARNGYGYTF	TGCAGTGCTAGAAATGGTTATGGCTACACCTTC
TRBV11-2	TRBJ2-7	NA	NA	CASSLSGHRYEQYF	TGTGCCAGCAGCTTATCGGGCCATCGGTACGAGCAGTACTTC
TRBV29-1	TRBJ2-3	many	TRBD2	CSVLRGGSTDTQYF	TGCAGCGTTCTAAGGGGAGGGAGCACAGATACGCAGTATTTT
TRBV2	TRBJ2-3	few	TRBD2	CASSRDYASTDTQYF	TGTGCCAGCAGCCGGGACTACGCCTCCACAGATACGCAGTATTTT
TRBV3-1	TRBJ2-7	many	TRBD2	CASSQVTSGYYEQYF	TGTGCCAGCAGCCAAGTGACTAGCGGATACTACGAGCAGTACTTC
TRBV18	TRBJ2-3	NA	NA	CASSPSGMGGLGTDTQYF	TGTGCCAGCTCACCATCGGGGATGGGAGGACTCGGCACAGATACGCAGTATTTT
TRBV28	TRBJ1-2	many	NA	CASSFLLRAGTNYGYTF	TGTGCCAGCAGTTTCTTGCTGCGTGCAGGGACTAACTATGGCTACACCTTC
TRBV11-3	TRBJ2-3	NA	TRBD1	CASSSGQGLTDTQYF	TGTGCCAGCAGCTCGGGACAGGGCCTCACAGATACGCAGTATTTT
TRBV5-5	TRBJ2-1	few	TRBD2	CASSFGLAGGAYNEQFF	TGTGCCAGCAGCTTTGGACTAGCGGGAGGGGCCTACAATGAGCAGTTCTTC